This T cell receptor beta chain was found in a study of response to subunit inactivated influenza vaccine. TCRdb reprocessed the RT-PCR reads with MiXCR, giving one entry per CDR3 protein. Of 450,000 to 600,000 distinct CDR3 sequences listed, 16% were seen once; the top ten hold 3%. Study results and caveats: Researchers suggested that each seasonal influenza vaccination recruits few new T cells.

This clonotype was observed a few times. The target antigen is unknown. J lost 4 bases, V lost 4 bases, and 9 bases had no gene match. In germline, CDR1 is SGHDN, CDR2 FVKESK. This CDR3 comprises 16 residues. V and J are TRBV14 and TRBJ2-2, with 7 bases lining up with TRBD1. The source of this sequence is a man aged 50 to 69 who received an inactivated influenza vaccine. The material sequenced was CD4+ T cells sorted from PBMCs, taken around 2 years after vaccination. The CDR3 DNA reads TGTGCCAGCAGCCTTCGGAGAGGGGGCGTCACCGGGGAGCTGTTTTTT. It specifies CASSLRRGGVTGELFF.